The subject of this entry is one T cell receptor (beta chain). Profiled with immunoSEQ multiplex PCR; TCRdb holds only in-frame clones, not every one. The repertoire includes about 170,000 clones, around four fifths of them detected once, and 3.6% sits in the top ten. This specimen belongs to a study of blood T cell repertoires in COVID-19. In the study overall: Samples of COVID-19 (acute and convalescent) were obtained from the United States, Italy and Spain.

CDR3 length: 16 amino acids. Trimming removed 2 bases from V and 4 bases from J, with 15 bases in between. CDR1 and CDR2 from the germline V gene are LGHNA and YNFKEQ. Those who participated ranged in age from 18 to 89 years and resided in about two dozen US areas. Cohort allocation depended upon clinical history that participants reported. The sequence was collected from a woman between 45 and 60 years old in a cohort exposed to, infected with or recovered from COVID-19 (not recorded which). Source material: PBMCs or T cells enriched from blood (not recorded which). The rearrangement joins TRBV4-2 to TRBJ2-1, with a weak D call TRBD2 (5 bases). The CDR3 bases are TGTGCCAGCAGCCAACGAAGCGGAGCTACTTACAATGAGCAGTTCTTC. Translating it yields CASSQRSGATYNEQFF.